This paragraph reports one T cell receptor beta chain. The specificity of this receptor is unknown. Base qualities are not at hand, and no much larger clone is one base apart. V is cut back by 6 bases and J by 3 bases, with 9 bases in the junction unmatched. The germline V gene supplies CDR1 MNHEY and CDR2 SVGEGT. Reading from cysteine to phenylalanine, the CDR3 counts 16 amino acids. The CDR3 DNA has 48 bases and is translated from base 1. Systemically healthy Caucasian individuals from Russia, approximately 39 in total and aged about 6 to 95 years, were included as donors. Approximately 11 milliliters of peripheral blood were drawn from each donor into EDTA-treated Vacutainer tubes. PBMCs were isolated by Ficoll-Paque density-gradient centrifugation, with at least 6.5 million obtained per sample. Total RNA was extracted from PBMCs with Trizol reagent, with at least 6 micrograms obtained per sample. For every donor, flow cytometry on a PBMC aliquot measured the percentage of naive CD45RAhigh/CD27high T cells.

The data were taken from a study of blood T cells in healthy people across ages (dated by TCRdb to 2014 to 2015). As for the study more broadly: In model experiments, template switching captured about one uniquely barcoded TCR beta cDNA molecule for every two T cells. Age-related changes in TCR beta repertoire diversity were measured in the study by deep sequencing normalized with unique cDNA molecular identifiers. Donors were grouped into four age groups: young (average approximately 15 years), middle-aged (roughly 37), aged (about 60) and long-lived (over 80). To avoid experimental bias, donors of different ages were spread randomly across the sequencing lanes. Using the same blood draw, the study looked at two additional independent replicas of 1 million unique cDNA reads for two donors, one aged 18 to 30 and the other aged 80 or older.

Overall results and qualifications from the work: Because the CMV infection status of the donors was unknown, age-related changes in expanded clonotypes may potentially have been confounded. Estimates of total diversity based on one million sequenced T cells were considered lower bounds and underestimates. Compared with the aged group, the long-lived group had more naive CD4+ T cells, fewer expanded clones and increased TCR diversity, a pattern suggesting age selection. Because profiling used bulk unsorted PBMCs, naive and antigen-experienced compartments could not be compared conclusively. As age increased, observed TCR beta diversity per million T cells dropped in a roughly linear way, and a significant reduction was already evident by age about 40. There was a strong correlation between observed TCR beta diversity and the percentage of naive T cells measured by flow cytometry.

The method behind the library was 5' RACE. The sequencer listed for this sample is Illumina HiSeq 2500. A second PCR of roughly 7 to 11 cycles was performed with a sample-barcoded 5' primer and a J-beta primer mix. Each TCR beta cDNA molecule received a unique molecular identifier from a template-switch 5' adaptor carrying 12 random nucleotides. Each sample yielded at least 2.5 million CDR3-containing paired-end reads. First-strand cDNA synthesis was performed from all RNA using the Mint cDNA synthesis kit, with priming by a TRBC-specific oligonucleotide. All cDNA was treated with uracil-DNA glycosylase and then went through a first 18-cycle PCR with the universal primers M1SS and BC2_uni_R. The original pipeline was this. Normalization of each sample was performed by random selection of 1 million high-quality reads, each carrying a distinct molecular identifier. Instead of being binned into consensus sequences, reads that shared molecular identifiers were thrown out. MiTCR, with a Q25 quality threshold and the strictest error-elimination algorithm, was used for CDR3 identification, clonotype clustering and error correction. A nonparametric unseen species model with Euler transformation was used to estimate lower-bound total TCR beta diversity. TCRdb reanalyzed the raw reads on its own, using fastp at Q25 for trimming and MiXCR for clone calling, and kept in-frame beta chains. Each CDR3 protein appears once, grouped with its most common genes and DNA. TCRdb's processing, not the authors', yielded these V and J calls. For this sample there are almost 1 million distinct CDR3 sequences; roughly 51% appear just once. The leading ten clones occupy roughly a fifth of the sample.

The receptor chain draws on TRBV6-2 or TRBV6-3 and TRBJ2-5; TRBD2 aligns with 11 central bases. The source of this sequence is a woman aged 55-69 years in good health. Source material: blood. The nucleotide sequence reads TGTGCCAGCAGCGACGGACTAGCGGGTCTGGAAGAGACCCAGTACTTC. Translation gives CASSDGLAGLEETQYF.